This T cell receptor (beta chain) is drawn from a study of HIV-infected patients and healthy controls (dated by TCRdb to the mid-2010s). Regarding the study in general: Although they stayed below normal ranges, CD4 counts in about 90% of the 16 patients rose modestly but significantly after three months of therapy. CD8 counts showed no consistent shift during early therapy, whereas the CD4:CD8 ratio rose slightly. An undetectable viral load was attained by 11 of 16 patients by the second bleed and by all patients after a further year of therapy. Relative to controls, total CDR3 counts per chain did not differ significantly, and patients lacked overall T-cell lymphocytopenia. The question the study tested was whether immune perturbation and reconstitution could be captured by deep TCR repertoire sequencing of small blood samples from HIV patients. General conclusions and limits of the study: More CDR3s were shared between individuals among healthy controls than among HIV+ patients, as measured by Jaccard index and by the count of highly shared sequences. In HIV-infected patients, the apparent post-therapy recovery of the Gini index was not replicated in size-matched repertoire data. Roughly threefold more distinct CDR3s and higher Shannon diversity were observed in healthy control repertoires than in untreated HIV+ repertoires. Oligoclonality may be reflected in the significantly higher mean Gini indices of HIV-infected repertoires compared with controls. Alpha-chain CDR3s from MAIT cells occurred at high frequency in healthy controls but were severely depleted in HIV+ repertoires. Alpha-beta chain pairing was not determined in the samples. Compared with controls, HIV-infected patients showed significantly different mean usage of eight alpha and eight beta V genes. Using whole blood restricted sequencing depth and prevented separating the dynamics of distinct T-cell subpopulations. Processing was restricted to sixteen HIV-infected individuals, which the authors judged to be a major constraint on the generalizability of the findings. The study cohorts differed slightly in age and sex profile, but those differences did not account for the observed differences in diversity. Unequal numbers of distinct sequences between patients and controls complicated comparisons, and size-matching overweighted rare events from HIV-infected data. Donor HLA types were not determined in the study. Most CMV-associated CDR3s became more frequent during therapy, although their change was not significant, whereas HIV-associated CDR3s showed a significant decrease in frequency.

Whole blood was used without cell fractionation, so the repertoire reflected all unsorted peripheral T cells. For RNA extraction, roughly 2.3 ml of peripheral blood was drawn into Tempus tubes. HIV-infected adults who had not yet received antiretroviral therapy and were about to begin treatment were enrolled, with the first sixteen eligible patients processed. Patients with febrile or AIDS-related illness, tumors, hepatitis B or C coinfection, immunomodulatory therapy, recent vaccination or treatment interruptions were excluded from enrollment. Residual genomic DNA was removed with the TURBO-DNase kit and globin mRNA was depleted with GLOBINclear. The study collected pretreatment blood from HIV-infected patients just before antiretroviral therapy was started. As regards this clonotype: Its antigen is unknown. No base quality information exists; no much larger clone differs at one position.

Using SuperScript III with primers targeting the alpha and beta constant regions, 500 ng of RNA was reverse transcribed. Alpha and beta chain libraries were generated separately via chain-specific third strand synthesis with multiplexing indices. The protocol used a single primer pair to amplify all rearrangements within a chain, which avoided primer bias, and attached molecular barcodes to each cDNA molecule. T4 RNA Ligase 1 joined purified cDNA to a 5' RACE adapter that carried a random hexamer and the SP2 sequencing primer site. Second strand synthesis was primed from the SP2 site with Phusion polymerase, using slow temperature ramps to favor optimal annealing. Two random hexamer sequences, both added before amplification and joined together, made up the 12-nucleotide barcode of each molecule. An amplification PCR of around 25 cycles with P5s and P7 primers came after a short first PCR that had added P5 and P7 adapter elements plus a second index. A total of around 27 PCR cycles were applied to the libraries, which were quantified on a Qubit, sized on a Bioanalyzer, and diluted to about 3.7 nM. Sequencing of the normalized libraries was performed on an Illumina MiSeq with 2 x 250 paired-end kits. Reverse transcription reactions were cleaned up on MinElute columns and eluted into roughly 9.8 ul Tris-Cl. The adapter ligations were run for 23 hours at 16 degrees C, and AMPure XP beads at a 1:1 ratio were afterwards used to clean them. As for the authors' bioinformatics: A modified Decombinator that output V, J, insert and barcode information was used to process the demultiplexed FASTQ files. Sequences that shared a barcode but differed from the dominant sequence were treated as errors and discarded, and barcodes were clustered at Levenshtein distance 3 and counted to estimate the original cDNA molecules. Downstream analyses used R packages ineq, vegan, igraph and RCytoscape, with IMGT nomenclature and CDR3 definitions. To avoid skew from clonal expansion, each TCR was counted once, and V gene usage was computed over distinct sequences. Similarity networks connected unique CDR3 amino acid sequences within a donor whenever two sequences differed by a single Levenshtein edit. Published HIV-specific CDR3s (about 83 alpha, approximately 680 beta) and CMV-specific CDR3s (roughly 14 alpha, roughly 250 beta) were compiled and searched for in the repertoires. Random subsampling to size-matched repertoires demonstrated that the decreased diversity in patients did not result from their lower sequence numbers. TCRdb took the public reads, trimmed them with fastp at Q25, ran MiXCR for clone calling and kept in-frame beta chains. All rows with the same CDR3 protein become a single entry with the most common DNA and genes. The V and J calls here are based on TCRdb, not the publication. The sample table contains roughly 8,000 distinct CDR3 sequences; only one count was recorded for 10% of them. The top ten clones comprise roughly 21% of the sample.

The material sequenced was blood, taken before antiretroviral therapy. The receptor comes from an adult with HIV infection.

The nucleotides read TGTGCCAGCAGCCAGAGTCAGGTCTTCTACGAGCAGTACTTC. Translated, this gives CASSQSQVFYEQYF. This chain is built from TRBV14 and TRBJ2-7, with no reliable assignment of the D segment. The cysteine opens and the phenylalanine closes a CDR3 of 14 amino acids. Only the CDR3 portion is preserved as DNA: 42 bases, with reading frame beginning at the first base. V is clipped by 3 bases and J by 3 bases, and the sequence between their germline boundaries is 12 bases long. Looking up the germline V gene yields CDR1 SGHDN and CDR2 FVKESK.